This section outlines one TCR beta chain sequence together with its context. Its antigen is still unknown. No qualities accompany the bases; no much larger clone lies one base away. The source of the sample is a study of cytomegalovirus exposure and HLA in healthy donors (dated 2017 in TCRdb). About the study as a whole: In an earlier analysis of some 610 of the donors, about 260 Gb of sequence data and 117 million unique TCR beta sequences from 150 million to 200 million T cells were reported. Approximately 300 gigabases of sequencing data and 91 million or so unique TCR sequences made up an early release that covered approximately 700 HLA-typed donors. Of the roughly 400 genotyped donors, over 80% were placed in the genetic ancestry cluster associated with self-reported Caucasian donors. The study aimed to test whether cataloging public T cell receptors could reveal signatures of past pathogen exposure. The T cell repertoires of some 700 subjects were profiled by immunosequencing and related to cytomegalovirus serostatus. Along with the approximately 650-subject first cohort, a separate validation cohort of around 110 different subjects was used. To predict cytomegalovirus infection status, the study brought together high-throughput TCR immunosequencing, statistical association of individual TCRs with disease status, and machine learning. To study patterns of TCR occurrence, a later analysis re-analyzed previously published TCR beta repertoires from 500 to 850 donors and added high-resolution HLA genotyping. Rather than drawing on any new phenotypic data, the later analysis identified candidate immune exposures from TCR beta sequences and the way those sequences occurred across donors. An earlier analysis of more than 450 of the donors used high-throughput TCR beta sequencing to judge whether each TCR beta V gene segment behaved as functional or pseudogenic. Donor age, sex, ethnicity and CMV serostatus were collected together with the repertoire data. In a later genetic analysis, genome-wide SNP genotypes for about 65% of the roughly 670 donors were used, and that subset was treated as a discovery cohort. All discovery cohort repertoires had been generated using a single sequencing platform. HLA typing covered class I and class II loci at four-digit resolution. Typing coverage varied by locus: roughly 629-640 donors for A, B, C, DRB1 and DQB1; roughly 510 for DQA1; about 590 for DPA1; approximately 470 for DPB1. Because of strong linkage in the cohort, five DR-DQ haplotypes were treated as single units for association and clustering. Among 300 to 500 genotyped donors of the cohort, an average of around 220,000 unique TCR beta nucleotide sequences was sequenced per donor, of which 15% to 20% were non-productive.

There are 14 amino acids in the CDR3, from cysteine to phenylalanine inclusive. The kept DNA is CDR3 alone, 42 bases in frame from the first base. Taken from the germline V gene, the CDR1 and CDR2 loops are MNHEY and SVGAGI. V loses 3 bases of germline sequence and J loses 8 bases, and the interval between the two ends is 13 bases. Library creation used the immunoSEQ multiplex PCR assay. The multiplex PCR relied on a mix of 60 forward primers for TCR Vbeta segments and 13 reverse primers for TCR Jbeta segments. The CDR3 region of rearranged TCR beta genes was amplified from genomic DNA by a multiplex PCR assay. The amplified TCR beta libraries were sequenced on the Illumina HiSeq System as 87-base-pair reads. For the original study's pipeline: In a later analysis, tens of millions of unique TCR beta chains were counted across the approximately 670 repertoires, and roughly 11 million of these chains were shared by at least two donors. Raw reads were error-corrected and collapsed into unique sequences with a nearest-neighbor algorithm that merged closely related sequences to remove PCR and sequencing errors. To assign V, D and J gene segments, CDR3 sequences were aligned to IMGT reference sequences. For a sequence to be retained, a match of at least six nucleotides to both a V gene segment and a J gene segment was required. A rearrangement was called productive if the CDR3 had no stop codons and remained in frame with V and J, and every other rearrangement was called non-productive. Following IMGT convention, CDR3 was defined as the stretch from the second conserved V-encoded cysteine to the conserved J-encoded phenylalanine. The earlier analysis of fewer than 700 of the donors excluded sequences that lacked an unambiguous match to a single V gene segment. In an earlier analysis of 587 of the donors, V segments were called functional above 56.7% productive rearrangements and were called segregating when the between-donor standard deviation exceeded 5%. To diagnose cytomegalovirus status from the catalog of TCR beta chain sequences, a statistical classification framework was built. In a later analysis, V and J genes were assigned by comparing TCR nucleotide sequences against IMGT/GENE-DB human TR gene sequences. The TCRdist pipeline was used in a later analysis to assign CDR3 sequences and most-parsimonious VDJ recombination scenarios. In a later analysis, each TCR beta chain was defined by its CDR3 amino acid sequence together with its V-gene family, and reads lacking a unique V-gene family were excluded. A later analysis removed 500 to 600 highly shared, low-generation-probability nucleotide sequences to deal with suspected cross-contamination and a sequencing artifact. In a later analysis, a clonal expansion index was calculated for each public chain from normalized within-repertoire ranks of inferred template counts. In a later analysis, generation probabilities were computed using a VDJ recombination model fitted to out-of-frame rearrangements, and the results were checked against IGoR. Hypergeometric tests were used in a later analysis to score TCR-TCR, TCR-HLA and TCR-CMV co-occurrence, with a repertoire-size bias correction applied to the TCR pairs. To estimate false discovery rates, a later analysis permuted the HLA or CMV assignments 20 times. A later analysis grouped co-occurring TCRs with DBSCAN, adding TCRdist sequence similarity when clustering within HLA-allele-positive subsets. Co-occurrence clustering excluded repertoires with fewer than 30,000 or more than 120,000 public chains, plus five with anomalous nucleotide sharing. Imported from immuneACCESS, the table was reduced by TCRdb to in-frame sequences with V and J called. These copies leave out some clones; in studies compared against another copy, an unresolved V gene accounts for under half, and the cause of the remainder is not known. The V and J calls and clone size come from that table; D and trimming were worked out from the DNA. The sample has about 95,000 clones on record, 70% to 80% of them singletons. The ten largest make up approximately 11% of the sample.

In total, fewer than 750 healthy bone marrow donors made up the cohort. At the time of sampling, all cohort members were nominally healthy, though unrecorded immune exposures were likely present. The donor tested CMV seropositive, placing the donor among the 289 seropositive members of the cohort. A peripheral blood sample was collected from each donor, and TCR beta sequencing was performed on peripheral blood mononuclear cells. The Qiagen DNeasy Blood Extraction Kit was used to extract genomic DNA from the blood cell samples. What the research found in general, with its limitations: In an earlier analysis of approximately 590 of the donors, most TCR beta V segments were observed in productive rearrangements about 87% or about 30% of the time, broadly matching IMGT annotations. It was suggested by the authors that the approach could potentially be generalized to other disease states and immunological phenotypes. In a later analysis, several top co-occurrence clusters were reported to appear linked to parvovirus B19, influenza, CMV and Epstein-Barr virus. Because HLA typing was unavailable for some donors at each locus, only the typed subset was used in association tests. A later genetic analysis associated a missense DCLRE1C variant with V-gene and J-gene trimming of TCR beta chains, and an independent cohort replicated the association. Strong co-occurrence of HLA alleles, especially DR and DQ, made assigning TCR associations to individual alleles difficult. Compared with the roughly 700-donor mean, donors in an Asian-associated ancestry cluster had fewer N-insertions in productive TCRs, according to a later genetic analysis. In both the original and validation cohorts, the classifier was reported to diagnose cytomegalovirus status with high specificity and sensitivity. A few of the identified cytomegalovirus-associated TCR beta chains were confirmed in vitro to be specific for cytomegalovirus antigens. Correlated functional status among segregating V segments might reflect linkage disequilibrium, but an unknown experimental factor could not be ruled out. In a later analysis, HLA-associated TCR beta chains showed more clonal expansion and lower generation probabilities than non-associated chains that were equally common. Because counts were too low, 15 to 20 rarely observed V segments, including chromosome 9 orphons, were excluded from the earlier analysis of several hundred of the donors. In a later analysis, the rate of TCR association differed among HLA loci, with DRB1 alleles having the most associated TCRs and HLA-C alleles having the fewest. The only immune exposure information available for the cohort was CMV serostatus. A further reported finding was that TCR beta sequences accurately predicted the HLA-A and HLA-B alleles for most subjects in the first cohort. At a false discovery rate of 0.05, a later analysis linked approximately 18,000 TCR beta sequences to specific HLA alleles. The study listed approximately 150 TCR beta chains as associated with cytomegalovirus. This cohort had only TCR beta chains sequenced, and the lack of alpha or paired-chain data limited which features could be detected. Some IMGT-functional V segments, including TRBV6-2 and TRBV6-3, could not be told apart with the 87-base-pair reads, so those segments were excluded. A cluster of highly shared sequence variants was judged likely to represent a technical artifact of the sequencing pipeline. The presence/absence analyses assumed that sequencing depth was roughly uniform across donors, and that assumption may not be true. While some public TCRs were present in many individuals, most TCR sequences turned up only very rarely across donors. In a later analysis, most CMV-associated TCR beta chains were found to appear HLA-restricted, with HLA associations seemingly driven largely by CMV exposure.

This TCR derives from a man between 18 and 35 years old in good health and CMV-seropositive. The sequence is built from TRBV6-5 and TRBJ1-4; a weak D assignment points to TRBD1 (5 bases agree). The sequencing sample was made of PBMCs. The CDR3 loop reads CASSYLAGNEKLFF. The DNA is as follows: TGTGCCAGCAGTTATTTGGCAGGGAACGAAAAACTGTTTTTT.